This T cell receptor beta chain was recorded in a study of CD8 T cells in ankylosing spondylitis. Study-wide results and limits: Reportedly, matched ankylosing spondylitis synovial fluid was significantly enriched for disease-linked clones. Ankylosing spondylitis blood seemed to carry a telltale TCR beta motif made of several highly homologous variants.

The CDR3 totals 17 residues. V dropped 0 bases and J dropped 2; count of bases not matched to a gene: 8. Per germline, CDR1 SGHKS and CDR2 YYEKEE (reference sequence). Quantitative 5'-RACE with molecular barcodes produced the TCR beta libraries. Via MiXCR, TCRdb re-called the 5' RACE reads, giving one row per CDR3 protein. Of some 220,000 distinct CDR3 sequences listed, approximately 7.3% are singletons. For this clonotype: Antigen specificity is unknown.

The TCR sequence derives from a male donor with ankylosing spondylitis. The rearrangement links TRBV5-5 to TRBJ2-1; the match to TRBD2 covers 7 bases. Sequencing used blood, either unsorted or a sorted T cell fraction (not recorded which). As DNA, the CDR3 is TGTGCCAGCAGCTTGGCCGAAGGGGAGGGAACCTACAATGAGCAGTTCTTC. Residues: CASSLAEGEGTYNEQFF. The complete variable domain, with remaining parts taken from reference TRBV5-5 and TRBJ2-1, reads DAGVTQSPTHLIKTRGQQVTLRCSPISGHKSVSWYQQVLGQGPQFIFQYYEKEERGRGNFPDRFSARQFPNYSSELNVNALLLGDSALYLCASSLAEGEGTYNEQFFGPGTRLTVL.